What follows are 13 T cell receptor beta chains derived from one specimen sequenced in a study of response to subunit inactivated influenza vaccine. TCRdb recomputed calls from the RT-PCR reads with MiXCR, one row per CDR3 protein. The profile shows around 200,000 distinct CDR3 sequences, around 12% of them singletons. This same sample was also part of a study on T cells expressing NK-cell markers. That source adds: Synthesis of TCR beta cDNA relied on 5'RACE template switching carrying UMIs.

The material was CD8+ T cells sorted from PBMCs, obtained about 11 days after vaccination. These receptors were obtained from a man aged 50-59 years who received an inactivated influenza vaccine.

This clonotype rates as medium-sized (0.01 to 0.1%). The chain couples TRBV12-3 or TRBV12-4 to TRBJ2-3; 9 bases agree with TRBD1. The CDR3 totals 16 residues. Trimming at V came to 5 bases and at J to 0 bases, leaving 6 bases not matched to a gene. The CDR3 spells CASSTTGTGSTDTQYF. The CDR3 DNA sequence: TGTGCCAGCAGTACCACCGGGACAGGGAGCACAGATACGCAGTATTTT.

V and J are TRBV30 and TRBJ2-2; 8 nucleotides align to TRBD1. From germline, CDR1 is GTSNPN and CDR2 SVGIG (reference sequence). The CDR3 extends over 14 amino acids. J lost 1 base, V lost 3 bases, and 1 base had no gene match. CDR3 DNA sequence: TGTGCCTGGAGCAGGGGGCAGAACACCGGGGAGCTGTTTTTT. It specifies CAWSRGQNTGELFF. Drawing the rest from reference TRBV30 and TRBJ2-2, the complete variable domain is SQTIHQWPATLVQPVGSPLSLECTVEGTSNPNLYWYRQAAGRGLQLLFYSVGIGQISSEVPQNLSASRPQDRQFILSSKKLLLSDSGFYLCAWSRGQNTGELFFGEGSRLTVL.

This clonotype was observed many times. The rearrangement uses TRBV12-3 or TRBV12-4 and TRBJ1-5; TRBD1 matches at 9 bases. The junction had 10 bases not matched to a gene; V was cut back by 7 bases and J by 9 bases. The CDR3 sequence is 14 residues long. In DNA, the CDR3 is TGTGCCAGCAAACAACCGGGACAGGGCGGGCCCCAGCATTTT. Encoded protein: CASKQPGQGGPQHF.

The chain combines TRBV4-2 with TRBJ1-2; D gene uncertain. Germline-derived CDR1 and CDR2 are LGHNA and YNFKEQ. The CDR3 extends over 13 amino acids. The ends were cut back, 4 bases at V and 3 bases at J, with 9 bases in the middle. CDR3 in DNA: TGTGCCAGCAGCCCTAGGGAGGACTATGGCTACACCTTC. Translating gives CASSPREDYGYTF.

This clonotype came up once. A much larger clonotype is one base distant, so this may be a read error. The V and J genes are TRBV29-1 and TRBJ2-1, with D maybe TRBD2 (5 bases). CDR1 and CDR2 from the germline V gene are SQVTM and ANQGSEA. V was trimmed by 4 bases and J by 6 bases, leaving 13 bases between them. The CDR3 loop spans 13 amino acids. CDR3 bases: TGCAGCGTTGGAGCGGAGAAGGGCAATGAGCAGTTCTTC. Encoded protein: CSVGAEKGNEQFF.

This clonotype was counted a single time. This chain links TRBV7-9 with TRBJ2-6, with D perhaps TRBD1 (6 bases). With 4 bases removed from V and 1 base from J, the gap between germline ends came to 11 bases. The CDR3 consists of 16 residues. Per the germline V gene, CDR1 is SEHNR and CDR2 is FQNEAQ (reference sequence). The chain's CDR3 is CASSSQTGSGANVLTF. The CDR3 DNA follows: TGTGCCAGCAGCTCGCAAACAGGGTCTGGGGCCAACGTCCTGACTTTC.

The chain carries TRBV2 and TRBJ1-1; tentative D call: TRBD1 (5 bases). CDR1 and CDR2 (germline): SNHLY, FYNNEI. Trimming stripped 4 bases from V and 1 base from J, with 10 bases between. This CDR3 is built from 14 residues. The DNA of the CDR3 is TGTGCCAGCAGTGTACGGGGCCCGAACACTGAAGCTTTCTTT. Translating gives CASSVRGPNTEAFF.

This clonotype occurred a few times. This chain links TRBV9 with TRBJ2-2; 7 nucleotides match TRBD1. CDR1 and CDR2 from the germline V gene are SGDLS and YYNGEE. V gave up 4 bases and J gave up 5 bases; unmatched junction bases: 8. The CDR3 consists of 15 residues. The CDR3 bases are TGTGCCAGCAGCACCCGGACAGGTCTTACCGGGGAGCTGTTTTTT. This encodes CASSTRTGLTGELFF.

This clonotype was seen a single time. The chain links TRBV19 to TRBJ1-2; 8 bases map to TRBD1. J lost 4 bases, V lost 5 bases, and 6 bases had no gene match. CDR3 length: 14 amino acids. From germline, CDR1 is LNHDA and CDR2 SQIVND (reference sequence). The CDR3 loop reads CASSRQGSVYGYTF. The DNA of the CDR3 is TGTGCCAGTAGTCGACAGGGGAGCGTCTATGGCTACACCTTC.

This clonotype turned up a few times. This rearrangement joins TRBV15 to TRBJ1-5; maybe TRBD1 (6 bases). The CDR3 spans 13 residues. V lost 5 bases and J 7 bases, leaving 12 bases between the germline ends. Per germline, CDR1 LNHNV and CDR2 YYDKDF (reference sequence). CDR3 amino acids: CATSLDSDQPQHF. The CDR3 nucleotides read TGTGCCACCAGCTTGGACAGCGACCAGCCCCAGCATTTT.

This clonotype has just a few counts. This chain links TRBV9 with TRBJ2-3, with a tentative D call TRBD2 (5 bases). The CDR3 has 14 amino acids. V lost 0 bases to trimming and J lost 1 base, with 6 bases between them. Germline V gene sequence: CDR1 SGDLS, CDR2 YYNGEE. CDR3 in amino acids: CASSVAAGTDTQYF. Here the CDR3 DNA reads TGTGCCAGCAGCGTAGCAGCGGGCACAGATACGCAGTATTTT.

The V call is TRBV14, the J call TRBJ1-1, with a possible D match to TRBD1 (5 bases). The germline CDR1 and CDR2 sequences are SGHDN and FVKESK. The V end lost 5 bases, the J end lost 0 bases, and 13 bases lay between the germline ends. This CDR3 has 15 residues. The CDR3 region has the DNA TGTGCCAGCAGCATGCAGGGCCATTTGAACACTGAAGCTTTCTTT. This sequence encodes CASSMQGHLNTEAFF. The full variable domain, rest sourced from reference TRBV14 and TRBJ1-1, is EAGVTQFPSHSVIEKGQTVTLRCDPISGHDNLYWYRRVMGKEIKFLLHFVKESKQDESGMPNNRFLAERTGGTYSTLKVQPAELEDSGVYFCASSMQGHLNTEAFFGQGTRLTVV.

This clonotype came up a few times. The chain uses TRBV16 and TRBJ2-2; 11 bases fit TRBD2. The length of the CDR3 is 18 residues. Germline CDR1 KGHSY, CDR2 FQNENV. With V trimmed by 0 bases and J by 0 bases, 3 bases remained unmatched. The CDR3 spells CASSQSRSGRANTGELFF. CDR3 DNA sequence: TGTGCCAGCAGCCAATCCCGTAGCGGGAGGGCGAACACCGGGGAGCTGTTTTTT.